The TCR beta chain described here comes from a study of blood T cell repertoires in COVID-19. Background on the study: Sources were T cells, B-cell-depleted T cells, or PBMCs; the material itself was cDNA or gDNA.

This table comes from immunoSEQ multiplex PCR, and its TCRdb copy is limited to in-frame clones, with some not included. The data hold about 480,000 clones, with 85% to 90% observed a single time. Participants came from about two dozen US areas, aged about 18 to 100 years. The V and J ends lost 7 bases and 8 bases, in that order; junction bases with no gene match: 12. In germline, CDR1 is LNHDA, CDR2 SQIVND (reference sequence). The CDR3 extends over 15 amino acids. This clonotype originated in a woman aged 40 to 50 who had recovered from COVID-19. This chain joins TRBV19 and TRBJ2-1; TRBD2 matches at 9 bases. Source material: PBMCs or T cells enriched from blood (not recorded which). The chain's CDR3 is CASTNLLAGQDEQFF. The CDR3 nucleotides read TGTGCCAGTACTAACTTACTAGCGGGTCAGGATGAGCAGTTCTTC.